A selection of T cell receptor beta chains follows, all from one sample in a study of T cell repertoires in cytomegalovirus infection. TCRdb re-analysed the reads in MiXCR, keeping a single row per CDR3 protein. The sample comprises roughly 300,000 distinct CDR3 sequences, 8% to 10% of which are singletons, and 3.5% to 4.5% rests with the top ten. The material sequenced was PBMCs. The origin of the receptors is a human donor in good health (CMV status not recorded). Some clones in this sample may be carry-over from other donors' samples. Each CDR3 is given with its conserved first and last residue. Fields, in order: V gene, J gene, clone size, D gene, CDR3 length, CDR3 protein, CDR3 DNA. A D gene is named only where the DNA matches it firmly. Expanded clones get a size class; other rows say once, few or many, or leave the size out.

TRBV11-2,TRBJ2-7,.,.,11,CASSSPWEQYF,TGTGCCAGCAGCTCGCCGTGGGAGCAGTACTTC
TRBV18,TRBJ2-7,many,TRBD1,14,CASSPPGQSYEQYF,TGTGCCAGCAGTCCACCGGGACAGAGCTACGAGCAGTACTTC
TRBV20-1,TRBJ1-5,few,.,14,CSASRAGMGQPQHF,TGCAGTGCTAGTAGGGCGGGGATGGGTCAGCCCCAGCATTTT
TRBV28,TRBJ2-2,few,.,15,CASSLSGRRTGELFF,TGTGCCAGCAGTTTATCAGGGAGGAGGACCGGGGAGCTGTTTTTT
TRBV12-3/TRBV12-4,TRBJ1-1,.,.,13,CASSRQVHFEAFF,TGTGCCAGCAGTCGACAGGTCCATTTTGAAGCTTTCTTT
TRBV19,TRBJ2-1,few,TRBD2,15,CASSTGLAGENEQFF,TGTGCCAGTAGTACCGGACTAGCGGGAGAAAATGAGCAGTTCTTC
TRBV7-2,TRBJ1-4,many,.,13,CASSRTITGKLFF,TGTGCCAGCAGCCGAACTATAACAGGAAAACTGTTTTTT
TRBV7-2,TRBJ2-3,many,TRBD1,15,CASRPGQGASGTQYF,TGTGCCAGCAGACCGGGACAGGGGGCCTCAGGTACGCAGTATTTT
TRBV6-1,TRBJ2-7,.,.,14,CASRIQVSSYEQYF,TGTGCCAGCCGAATACAGGTTAGCTCCTACGAGCAGTACTTC
TRBV6-8,TRBJ1-1,few,.,15,CASSYWGRQNTEAFF,TGTGCCAGCAGTTACTGGGGACGCCAGAACACTGAAGCTTTCTTT
TRBV7-2,TRBJ1-1,.,TRBD1,14,CASSFDGRGTEAFF,TGTGCCAGCAGCTTCGACGGCAGGGGGACTGAAGCTTTCTTT
TRBV10-3,TRBJ2-7,many,TRBD2,13,CATAAGDSYEQYF,TGTGCCACCGCAGCGGGGGACTCCTACGAGCAGTACTTC
TRBV7-9,TRBJ1-4,many,.,14,CASSLRQVNEKLFF,TGTGCCAGCAGCTTACGGCAGGTTAATGAAAAACTGTTTTTT
TRBV7-4,TRBJ1-4,many,.,15,CASSLAGSLGEKLFF,TGTGCCAGCAGCTTAGCTGGATCCTTGGGCGAAAAACTGTTTTTT
TRBV6-2/TRBV6-3,TRBJ2-4,few,.,14,CASSMVLQKNIQYF,TGTGCCAGCAGTATGGTACTCCAAAAAAACATTCAGTACTTC
TRBV20-1,TRBJ1-5,.,TRBD1,15,CSALYPTGFYQPQHF,TGCAGTGCTCTATATCCGACAGGGTTTTATCAGCCCCAGCATTTT
TRBV12-3/TRBV12-4,TRBJ1-5,many,TRBD1,16,CASSFDPGQGNQPQHF,TGTGCCAGCAGTTTTGACCCGGGACAGGGGAATCAGCCCCAGCATTTT
TRBV7-2,TRBJ2-7,many,TRBD2,16,CASSSTSGSGGYEQYF,TGTGCCAGCAGCTCGACTAGCGGGAGTGGGGGATACGAGCAGTACTTC
TRBV7-6,TRBJ2-7,many,.,15,CASSLAQGPTYEQYF,TGTGCCAGCAGCTTAGCGCAGGGGCCTACCTACGAGCAGTACTTC
TRBV29-1,TRBJ2-3,few,.,17,CSVEAGKRVPGVDTQYF,TGCAGCGTTGAAGCGGGAAAAAGGGTGCCGGGGGTAGATACGCAGTATTTT
TRBV24-1,TRBJ2-1,.,TRBD2,17,CATSGQGKREGNNEQFF,TGTGCCACCAGTGGACAGGGAAAGCGGGAGGGGAACAATGAGCAGTTCTTC
TRBV12-5,TRBJ1-3,.,.,16,CASGLDQAGAGNTIYF,TGTGCTAGTGGTTTGGACCAAGCAGGGGCTGGAAACACCATATATTTT
TRBV3-1,TRBJ2-1,few,.,14,CASSPSGLYNEQFF,TGTGCCAGCAGCCCGTCAGGGCTTTACAATGAGCAGTTCTTC
TRBV10-3,TRBJ2-5,few,.,13,CAISVGREETQYF,TGTGCCATCAGTGTCGGCCGGGAGGAGACCCAGTACTTC
TRBV19,TRBJ2-1,.,TRBD1,16,CASSIDGTGKFWEQFF,TGTGCCAGTAGTATTGACGGGACAGGGAAATTTTGGGAGCAGTTCTTC
TRBV28,TRBJ2-7,.,TRBD2,14,CASSFGLAAYEQYF,TGTGCCAGCAGTTTTGGACTAGCGGCCTACGAGCAGTACTTC
TRBV6-2/TRBV6-3,TRBJ1-1,few,.,20,CASSYSIGLTQGALNTEAFF,TGTGCCAGCAGTTACTCGATCGGTCTGACCCAGGGAGCTTTGAACACTGAAGCTTTCTTT
TRBV7-9,TRBJ1-4,few,.,13,CASSNQGGEKLFF,TGTGCCAGCTCGAACCAAGGAGGTGAAAAACTGTTTTTT
TRBV5-4,TRBJ2-5,.,.,15,CASSSPTKPQETQYF,TGTGCCAGCAGCTCCCCGACCAAACCCCAAGAGACCCAGTACTTC
TRBV10-3,TRBJ1-5,.,.,14,CATGSGGAIQPQHF,TGTGCCACCGGCAGTGGGGGGGCAATTCAGCCCCAGCATTTT
TRBV12-3/TRBV12-4,TRBJ1-2,many,TRBD1,13,CASRARDSYGYTF,TGTGCCAGCAGAGCCCGGGACAGCTATGGCTACACCTTC
TRBV19,TRBJ1-1,many,TRBD1,15,CASSTDNRGGTEAFF,TGTGCCAGTAGTACAGATAACAGGGGAGGGACTGAAGCTTTCTTT
TRBV11-2,TRBJ2-1,few,TRBD2,16,CASTGGIAGVGNEQFF,TGTGCCAGCACCGGGGGGATAGCGGGAGTGGGTAATGAGCAGTTCTTC
TRBV20-1,TRBJ2-1,few,.,17,CSARTQLGRSSYNEQFF,TGCAGTGCTAGAACCCAGCTAGGGAGGAGCTCCTACAATGAGCAGTTCTTC
TRBV10-3,TRBJ2-3,many,TRBD2,15,CAISEPGLAADTQYF,TGTGCCATCAGTGAACCGGGACTAGCGGCAGATACGCAGTATTTT
TRBV2,TRBJ1-1,.,.,15,CASSSPGHQNTEAFF,TGTGCCAGCAGTTCCCCGGGACACCAGAACACTGAAGCTTTCTTT